The TCR beta chain under discussion was sequenced for a study of blood T cell repertoires in COVID-19. The overall study: Sample material is recorded as cDNA or gDNA derived from T cells, B-cell-depleted T cells, or PBMCs.

In the study's own analysis: The assay estimated nucleated cells by amplifying reference gene primers. TCRdb's table, derived via immunoSEQ multiplex PCR, lists solely in-frame clones and lacks some. From that table come the V and J calls and clone size; the DNA was used to work out D and trimming. The sample contains around 450,000 clones, 90% of which appear only once. What the recovered Cohort 3 donors had was two negative PCRs, clearance, or symptom resolution. This CDR3 is built from 12 residues. Deletions cut 5 bases from V and 6 bases from J, with 11 bases between. Germline CDR1 and CDR2: LNHNV and YYDKDF (reference sequence).

This clonotype was obtained from a man younger than 30 who had recovered from COVID-19. Source material: PBMCs or T cells enriched from blood (not recorded which). The chain recombines TRBV15 with TRBJ2-7; no firm D call. In DNA form, the CDR3 reads TGTGCCACCAGCTCCCGAAACGGCGAGCAGTACTTC. Its protein is CATSSRNGEQYF.